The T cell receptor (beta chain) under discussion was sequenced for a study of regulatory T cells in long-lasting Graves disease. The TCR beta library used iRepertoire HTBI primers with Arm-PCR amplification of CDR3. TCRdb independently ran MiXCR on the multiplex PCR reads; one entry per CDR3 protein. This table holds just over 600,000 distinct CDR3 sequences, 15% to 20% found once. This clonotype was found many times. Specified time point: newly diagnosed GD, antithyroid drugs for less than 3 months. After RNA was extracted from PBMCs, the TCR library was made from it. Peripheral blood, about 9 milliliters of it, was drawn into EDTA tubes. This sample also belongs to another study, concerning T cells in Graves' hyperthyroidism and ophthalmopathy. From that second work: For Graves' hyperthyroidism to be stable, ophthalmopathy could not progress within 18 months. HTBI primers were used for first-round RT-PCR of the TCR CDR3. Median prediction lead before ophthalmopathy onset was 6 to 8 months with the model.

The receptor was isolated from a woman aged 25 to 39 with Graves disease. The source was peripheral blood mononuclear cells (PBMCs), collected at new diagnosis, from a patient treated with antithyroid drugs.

In nucleotides, the CDR3 is TGTGCCAGCAGGCGCACCATCGGGGCAGGGGGGACAGATACGCAGTATTTT. This sequence encodes CASRRTIGAGGTDTQYF. The chain joins TRBV27 to TRBJ2-3, with D possibly matching TRBD1 (7 bases). This CDR3 has 17 amino acids. Germline V gene lookup returns CDR1 MNHEY and CDR2 SMNVEV (reference sequence). V was trimmed by 6 bases and J by 3 bases, leaving 22 bases between them.